This T cell receptor (beta chain) was recovered during a study of blood T cell repertoires in COVID-19. About the research overall: Whether acute or convalescent, the COVID-19 samples came from the United States, Italy and Spain.

This CDR3 has 16 amino acids. The junction had 2 bases not matched to a gene; V was cut back by 0 bases and J by 6 bases. Germline V gene lookup returns CDR1 LGHDT and CDR2 YNNKEL (reference sequence). Per the authors' pipeline: The assay estimated nucleated cells by amplifying reference gene primers. The assay was immunoSEQ multiplex PCR, and TCRdb's table has in-frame clones only and misses some. V, J and clone size were drawn from that table, and D and trimming were deduced from the DNA. The table records some 270,000 clones, approximately 85% of them present only once. Donors were grouped by their self-reported clinical history. Among Cohort 3 donors, those recovered had two negative PCRs, clearance, or symptom resolution.

Sequencing input: PBMCs or T cells enriched from blood (not recorded which). The receptor comes from a young woman who had recovered from COVID-19. The chain uses TRBV3-1 (or the pseudogene TRBV3-2) and TRBJ2-2, with 12 bases lining up with TRBD2. The CDR3 DNA sequence: TGTGCCAGCAGCCAAGATCGACTAGCGGGAGCCGGGGAGCTGTTTTTT. Protein: CASSQDRLAGAGELFF.